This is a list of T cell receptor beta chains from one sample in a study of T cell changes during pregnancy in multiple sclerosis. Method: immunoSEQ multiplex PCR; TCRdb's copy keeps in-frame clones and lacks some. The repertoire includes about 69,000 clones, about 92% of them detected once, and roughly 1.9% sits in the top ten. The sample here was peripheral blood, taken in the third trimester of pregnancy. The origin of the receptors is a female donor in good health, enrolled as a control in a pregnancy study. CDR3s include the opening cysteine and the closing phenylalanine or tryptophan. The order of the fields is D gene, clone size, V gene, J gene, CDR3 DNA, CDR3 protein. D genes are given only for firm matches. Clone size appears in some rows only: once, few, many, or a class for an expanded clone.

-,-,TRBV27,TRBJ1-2,TGTGCCAGCAGCCCCAACCGGGTTAACTATGGCTACACCTTC,CASSPNRVNYGYTF
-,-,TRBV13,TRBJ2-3,TGTGCCAGCAGCTTACAGGGGGGACTTGGGTATTTT,CASSLQGGLGYF
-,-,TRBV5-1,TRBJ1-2,TGCGCCAGCAGCTTACAGGGTGGGGACTATGGCTACACCTTC,CASSLQGGDYGYTF
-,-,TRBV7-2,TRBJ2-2,TGTGCCAGCAGCTTAGGGAGGGCGAACACCGGGGAGCTGTTTTTT,CASSLGRANTGELFF
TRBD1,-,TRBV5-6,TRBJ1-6,TGTGCCAGCAGCTTGGTAGGGACAGCGAATTCACCCCTCCACTTT,CASSLVGTANSPLHF
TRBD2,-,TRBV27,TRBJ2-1,TGTGCCAGCAGTACCAATCCGGGACTAGCCTCAGCCGGCTCCTACAATGAGCAGTTCTTC,CASSTNPGLASAGSYNEQFF
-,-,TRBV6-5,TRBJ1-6,TGTGCCAGCCAAAGAGGCGGGAATTCACCCCTCCACTTT,CASQRGGNSPLHF
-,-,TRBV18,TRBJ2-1,TGTGCCAGCTCACGCGAAGGGACTTCCTACAATGAGCAGTTCTTC,CASSREGTSYNEQFF
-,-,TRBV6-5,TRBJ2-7,TGTGCCAGCAGTTACTCGAGGCAGGGCTCCTACGAGCAGTACTTC,CASSYSRQGSYEQYF
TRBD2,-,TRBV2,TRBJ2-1,TGTGCCAGCAGAGCGATGACTAGCGGGGACAATGAGCAGTTCTTC,CASRAMTSGDNEQFF
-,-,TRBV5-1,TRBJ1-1,TGCGCCAGCAGCTGGGGGCTGAGGGAGGGTGAAGCTTTCTTT,CASSWGLREGEAFF
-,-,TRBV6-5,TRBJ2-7,TGTGCCAGCAGTCCGAGGACAGTGACCTACGAGCAGTACTTC,CASSPRTVTYEQYF
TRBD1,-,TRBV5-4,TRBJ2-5,TGTGCCAGCAGCCGCGGACAGGGGGAGACCCAGTACTTC,CASSRGQGETQYF
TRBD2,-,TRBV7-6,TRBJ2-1,TGTGCCAGCAGCTCCCCGGGCGGGAGTTCCTACAATGAGCAGTTCTTC,CASSSPGGSSYNEQFF
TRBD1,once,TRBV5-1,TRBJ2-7,TGCGCCAGCAGCTTGGAATTAGCAGGGGGCTACTACGAGCAGTACTTC,CASSLELAGGYYEQYF
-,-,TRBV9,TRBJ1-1,TGTGCCAGCGGCGTCGGTAGCACTGAAGCTTTCTTT,CASGVGSTEAFF
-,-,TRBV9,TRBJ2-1,TGTGCCAGCAGCGTAGTTTCTAGCCCCAGTGAGCAGTTCTTC,CASSVVSSPSEQFF
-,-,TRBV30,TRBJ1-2,TGTGCCTGGAGTGTACACAAGCAGGGGACGGGTGGCTACACCTTC,CAWSVHKQGTGGYTF
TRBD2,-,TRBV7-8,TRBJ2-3,TGTGCCAGCAGCCAAAGGACTAGCGGGAGAAGAGATACGCAGTATTTT,CASSQRTSGRRDTQYF
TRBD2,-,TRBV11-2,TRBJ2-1,TGTGCCAGCAGCTCCGGACTAGGGGTCGACAATGAGCAGTTCTTC,CASSSGLGVDNEQFF
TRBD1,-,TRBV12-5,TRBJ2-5,TGTGCTAGTGGTCCGGGGACAGTCGGACAAGAGACCCAGTACTTC,CASGPGTVGQETQYF
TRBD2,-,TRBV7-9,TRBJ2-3,TGTGCCAGCAGCTTAGGACTAGCGGGGGGGCCGGGCACAGATACGCAGTATTTT,CASSLGLAGGPGTDTQYF
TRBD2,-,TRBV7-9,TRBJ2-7,TGTGCCAGCAGCCGCGGGGGGCTGGACGAGCAGTACTTC,CASSRGGLDEQYF
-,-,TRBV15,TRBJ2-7,TGTGCCACCAGCAGAGATCTTCTCAGGGCCTACGAGCAGTACTTC,CATSRDLLRAYEQYF
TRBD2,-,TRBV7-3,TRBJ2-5,TGTGCCAGCAGCTCCGGACTAGCGGGAGAGACCCAGTACTTC,CASSSGLAGETQYF
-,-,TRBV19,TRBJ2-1,TGTGCCAGTAGTATTGGGCCTAGCGTGTACAATGAGCAGTTCTTC,CASSIGPSVYNEQFF
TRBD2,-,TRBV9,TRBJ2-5,TGTGCCAGCAGCGTAGGATCTAGCGGGAGAGTTGAGACCCAGTACTTC,CASSVGSSGRVETQYF